This TCR beta chain is drawn from a study of CD8+ T cells in alopecia areata. Study summary: Tofacitinib ran 6 to 18 months, followed by 6 months off drug. The study's findings and limits: Mice showed TCR sharing more clearly than patients did, possibly owing to HLA. Scalp clonality and expanded CD8+ clones among the top 100 showed significant decreases with tofacitinib. During tofacitinib treatment, many expanded lesional clones remained in scalp and blood.

Comment on this clone: What it binds is not known.

Extracted RNA was reverse transcribed into cDNA, the sequencing template. Sequenced by immunoSEQ multiplex PCR; TCRdb stores in-frame clones only, minus some. In the table there are over 100,000 clones, around 56% of which are singletons. This sample's treatment: oral pan-JAK inhibitor, 5-10 mg twice daily. From germline, CDR1 is MDHEN and CDR2 SYDVKM. The V and J ends lost 8 bases and 5 bases respectively, with 6 bases between them. The CDR3 is 10 amino acids. This chain joins TRBV28 and TRBJ1-2, with D hard to call. This material consisted of CD4+ T cells sorted from blood, taken at week 4, from a patient treated with tofacitinib. The TCR sequence derives from a human donor with alopecia areata. CDR3 bases: TGTGCCAGCGGGATTTATGGCTACACCTTC. Translation: CASGIYGYTF.